A selection of T cell receptor beta chains follows, all from one sample in a study of a mutant IDH1 vaccine in newly diagnosed glioma. Clones were sequenced by immunoSEQ multiplex PCR, and TCRdb holds only the in-frame ones, with some missing. The table records around 38,000 clones, roughly 83% of them present only once. No antigen has been assigned to these receptors. The input for sequencing was PBMCs, taken from a glioma patient whose treatment included an IDH1 peptide vaccine. These receptors all stem from a man under 40 with glioma. The CDR3 runs from the conserved cysteine through the conserved F or W. A D gene is named only where the DNA matches it firmly. Size tells how often a clone was seen (once, few, many) or the class of an expanded clone, and some rows leave it out.

V gene,D gene,clone size,J gene,CDR3 protein,CDR3 DNA
TRBV18,.,.,TRBJ1-4,CASSPRSVGRANEKLFF,TGTGCCAGCTCACCAAGATCCGTCGGCAGGGCGAATGAAAAACTGTTTTTT
TRBV19,TRBD1,.,TRBJ2-3,CASSITGTGATDTQYF,TGTGCCAGTAGTATAACCGGGACAGGGGCCACAGATACGCAGTATTTT
TRBV6-5,.,.,TRBJ2-2,CASSYSTPSGELFF,TGTGCCAGCAGTTACTCGACGCCCTCCGGGGAGCTGTTTTTT
TRBV9,.,.,TRBJ2-2,CASSVFTGVGTGELFF,TGTGCCAGCAGCGTATTTACGGGGGTTGGTACCGGGGAGCTGTTTTTT
TRBV7-8,.,.,TRBJ1-5,CASSLSSGRSNQPQHF,TGTGCCAGCAGCTTAAGTTCTGGCAGGAGCAATCAGCCCCAGCATTTT
TRBV6-5,TRBD2,.,TRBJ2-5,CASSYGGEPQETQYF,TGTGCCAGCAGTTACGGGGGGGAGCCCCAAGAGACCCAGTACTTC
TRBV19,TRBD1,.,TRBJ1-5,CASSIGGTDLLSNQPQHF,TGTGCCAGTAGTATAGGAGGGACAGACCTCCTTAGCAATCAGCCCCAGCATTTT
TRBV13,.,.,TRBJ2-6,CASSPFTYRAGANVLTF,TGTGCCAGCAGCCCTTTCACCTACAGGGCCGGGGCCAACGTCCTGACTTTC
TRBV10-2,TRBD2,once,TRBJ2-4,CASRLPTSGKNIQYF,TGCGCCAGCAGACTCCCGACTAGCGGCAAGAACATTCAGTACTTC
TRBV4-2,.,.,TRBJ1-5,CASSQDNSYSNQPQHF,TGTGCCAGCAGCCAAGATAACAGCTATAGCAATCAGCCCCAGCATTTT
TRBV20-1,.,.,TRBJ1-5,CSARAGQPQHF,TGCAGTGCTAGGGCGGGTCAGCCCCAGCATTTT
TRBV14,TRBD1,medium-sized,TRBJ1-1,CASSRFDRGNAFF,TGTGCCAGCAGCCGGTTTGACAGGGGGAACGCTTTCTTT
TRBV7-2,TRBD2,.,TRBJ2-7,CASSGTSGGPYEQYF,TGTGCCAGCAGCGGGACTAGCGGGGGACCCTACGAGCAGTACTTC
TRBV30,.,.,TRBJ1-1,CAWSGPGAFF,TGTGCCTGGAGTGGGCCGGGGGCTTTCTTT
TRBV29-1,.,.,TRBJ1-6,CSVATGLNSPLHF,TGCAGCGTCGCGACAGGTTTAAATTCACCCCTCCACTTT
TRBV4-3,.,.,TRBJ1-1,CASSQDPGQNPEAFF,TGCGCCAGCAGCCAAGATCCAGGACAGAACCCTGAAGCTTTCTTT
TRBV27,TRBD1,.,TRBJ1-1,CASSVQGARNTEAFF,TGTGCCAGCAGTGTACAGGGGGCGAGAAACACTGAAGCTTTCTTT
TRBV19,TRBD1,.,TRBJ1-5,CASTPTRDSRNQPQHF,TGTGCCAGTACCCCTACCCGGGACAGTCGCAATCAGCCCCAGCATTTT
TRBV28,TRBD2,.,TRBJ2-1,CASGSRLAVYNEQFF,TGTGCCAGCGGGTCTAGACTAGCGGTATACAATGAGCAGTTCTTC
TRBV27,.,.,TRBJ2-7,CASSEPRTAKYEQYF,TGTGCCAGCAGTGAGCCGCGGACAGCGAAATACGAGCAGTACTTC
TRBV5-1,TRBD2,.,TRBJ2-5,CASSLISGGQETQYF,TGCGCCAGCAGCTTGATTAGCGGGGGGCAAGAGACCCAGTACTTC
TRBV28,.,.,TRBJ1-1,CASSLSARALEAFF,TGTGCCAGCAGTTTATCTGCGAGGGCACTTGAAGCTTTCTTT
TRBV6-1,.,.,TRBJ2-5,CASSDNPLREGETQYF,TGTGCCAGCAGTGATAACCCCTTGCGGGAAGGGGAGACCCAGTACTTC
TRBV5-1,TRBD2,.,TRBJ2-7,CASSFDLAGARYEQYF,TGCGCCAGCAGCTTTGACCTAGCGGGAGCTCGATACGAGCAGTACTTC
TRBV28,TRBD1,.,TRBJ2-7,CASSLSRGLYYEQYF,TGTGCCAGCAGTTTATCGAGGGGGCTCTACTACGAGCAGTACTTC
TRBV7-8,.,.,TRBJ1-3,CASSPGGSGPGNTIYF,TGTGCCAGCAGCCCCGGCGGTTCGGGGCCCGGAAACACCATATATTTT
TRBV5-1,.,.,TRBJ1-6,CASSTSSSGDRSPLHF,TGCGCCAGCAGCACCTCATCTTCAGGGGACCGTTCACCCCTCCACTTT
TRBV6-6,.,.,TRBJ2-7,CASSPGPPKGYEQYF,TGTGCCAGCAGCCCGGGCCCCCCTAAAGGGTACGAGCAGTACTTC
TRBV7-9,TRBD2,once,TRBJ2-1,CASSSQGGRSGYNEQFF,TGTGCCAGCAGCTCACAAGGCGGGAGGTCGGGCTACAATGAGCAGTTCTTC
TRBV5-1,TRBD2,.,TRBJ2-7,CASRASGSYEQYF,TGCGCCAGCAGGGCTAGCGGGTCCTACGAGCAGTACTTC
TRBV6-5,.,.,TRBJ2-2,CASGAGELFF,TGTGCCAGCGGGGCCGGGGAGCTGTTTTTT
TRBV6-5,.,.,TRBJ1-4,CASSYSGRVNEKLFF,TGTGCCAGCAGTTACTCCGGCAGGGTTAATGAAAAACTGTTTTTT
TRBV28,.,.,TRBJ1-1,CASRRAGTRGTTEAFF,TGTGCCAGCAGGAGAGCAGGGACCCGGGGCACCACTGAAGCTTTCTTT
TRBV30,TRBD1,.,TRBJ1-5,CAWSVSRGYQPQHF,TGTGCCTGGAGTGTATCCAGGGGGTATCAGCCCCAGCATTTT
TRBV15,.,.,TRBJ2-6,CATSRDVGGFGANVLTF,TGTGCCACCAGCAGAGATGTTGGCGGGTTTGGGGCCAACGTCCTGACTTTC
TRBV2,.,.,TRBJ2-2,CASLTGGEVTGELFF,TGTGCCAGTCTCACAGGTGGCGAAGTGACCGGGGAGCTGTTTTTT
TRBV27,TRBD1,.,TRBJ2-7,CASSLRGPPGEQYF,TGTGCCAGCAGTTTAAGGGGGCCTCCGGGGGAGCAGTACTTC
TRBV6-6,.,.,TRBJ2-7,CASSSTVNYEQYF,TGTGCCAGCAGTTCTACAGTAAACTACGAGCAGTACTTC
TRBV19,.,once,TRBJ1-5,CASSRRGQPQHF,TGTGCCAGTAGCCGGAGGGGTCAGCCCCAGCATTTT
TRBV7-9,.,few,TRBJ2-5,CASSFQGETQYF,TGTGCCAGCAGCTTCCAGGGGGAGACCCAGTACTTC
TRBV6-6,.,.,TRBJ1-1,CASRRAILGTEAFF,TGTGCCAGCAGACGTGCTATCTTGGGCACTGAAGCTTTCTTT
TRBV28,TRBD1,.,TRBJ2-1,CASNLDRGGNEQFF,TGTGCCAGCAACCTAGACAGGGGAGGCAATGAGCAGTTCTTC
TRBV28,.,once,TRBJ1-2,CASSSFTGYGYTF,TGTGCCAGCAGTTCCTTTACAGGGTATGGCTACACCTTC
TRBV6-1,TRBD1,.,TRBJ2-7,CASSEAGTGGYEQYF,TGTGCCAGCAGTGAAGCCGGGACAGGGGGCTACGAGCAGTACTTC
TRBV25-1,.,.,TRBJ2-7,CASSERGSLEQYF,TGTGCCAGCAGTGAAAGAGGGTCCCTGGAGCAGTACTTC
TRBV5-1,.,.,TRBJ2-2,CASSLGHSSNTGELFF,TGCGCCAGCAGCTTGGGTCACAGCTCGAACACCGGGGAGCTGTTTTTT
TRBV19,.,once,TRBJ1-5,CASAGGWHQPQHF,TGTGCCAGTGCGGGGGGATGGCATCAGCCCCAGCATTTT
TRBV9,.,.,TRBJ1-3,CASSVEVLSGNTIYF,TGTGCCAGCAGCGTAGAGGTGCTGTCTGGAAACACCATATATTTT
TRBV18,TRBD1,.,TRBJ1-5,CASSHAGGQPQHF,TGTGCCAGCTCACACGCAGGGGGTCAGCCCCAGCATTTT
TRBV5-4,.,.,TRBJ2-3,CASSSPDRTDTQYF,TGTGCCAGCAGCTCCCCCGACAGAACAGATACGCAGTATTTT
TRBV4-1,.,.,TRBJ2-7,CASSQSGQGEYEQYF,TGCGCCAGCAGCCAAAGCGGCCAGGGAGAATACGAGCAGTACTTC
TRBV5-4,.,.,TRBJ1-4,CASSTEREGGEKLFF,TGTGCCAGCAGCACCGAAAGGGAGGGAGGCGAAAAACTGTTTTTT
TRBV14,.,.,TRBJ1-3,CASSPSWVPGNTIYF,TGTGCCAGCAGCCCATCGTGGGTCCCTGGAAACACCATATATTTT
TRBV28,.,.,TRBJ1-1,CASSTTGGKMRMNTEAFF,TGTGCCAGCAGCACCACTGGGGGGAAAATGAGAATGAACACTGAAGCTTTCTTT
TRBV18,.,.,TRBJ1-1,CASSLTNDAEAFF,TGTGCCAGCTCCCTTACGAATGACGCTGAAGCTTTCTTT
TRBV6-1,TRBD1,.,TRBJ2-5,CASSVQGGPGETQYF,TGTGCCAGCAGTGTACAGGGGGGACCAGGGGAGACCCAGTACTTC
TRBV6-1,TRBD1,.,TRBJ1-2,CASSEGTGVNYGYTF,TGTGCCAGCAGTGAGGGGACAGGGGTTAACTATGGCTACACCTTC
TRBV2,TRBD1,few,TRBJ1-2,CASSWDRGRDGYTF,TGTGCCAGCAGTTGGGACAGGGGGCGGGATGGCTACACCTTC